This T cell receptor beta chain was identified in a study of T cell changes during pregnancy in multiple sclerosis. V was cut by 2 bases and J by 4 bases, with 8 bases left in between. CDR3 size: 14 residues. The germline V gene has CDR1 MNHEY and CDR2 SMNVEV (reference sequence). Repertoires were generated with immunoSEQ multiplex PCR, while TCRdb's copy carries only in-frame clones and drops some. The sample consists of 40,000 to 60,000 clones, roughly 94% of them appearing once. The rearrangement uses TRBV27 and TRBJ2-2, with D possibly being TRBD1 (6 bases). The sequences come from CD8+ T cells from peripheral blood mononuclear cells, collected in the first trimester of pregnancy. The clonotype originates from a female donor with multiple sclerosis, enrolled in a pregnancy study. In DNA form, the CDR3 reads TGTGCCAGCAGTTTAGGGACAACCACCGGGGAGCTGTTTTTT. Translated, it gives CASSLGTTTGELFF.